One and the same sample provided the 13 T cell receptor beta chains below, sequenced in a study of early T cells in non-severe SARS-CoV-2 infection (dated by TCRdb to the early 2020s). The library was generated by 5' RACE. Instrument on record: NextSeq 500. TCRdb handled the public reads itself, with Q25 trimming in fastp and clone calling in MiXCR, and kept productive beta chains. For every CDR3 protein sequence, its rows merge into one entry that carries the most common genes and DNA. This sample gives more than 25,000 distinct CDR3 sequences in total; 5.1% of them show up just once. The ten largest clonotypes hold about 2.5% of the sample. Sequenced input: whole blood. The source of these receptors is an adult who was a healthcare worker with PCR-confirmed SARS-CoV-2 infection or an uninfected control (not recorded which).

This clonotype was counted only a few times. This chain uses TRBV5-6 with TRBJ2-2; D remains ambiguous. V was trimmed by 6 bases and J by 4 bases, leaving 4 bases between them. The CDR3 sequence is 11 residues long. CDR1 is SGHDT and CDR2 is YYEEEE in the germline V gene. The CDR3 nucleotides are TGTGCCAGCACCGTCACCGGGGAGCTGTTTTTT. Translated, it gives CASTVTGELFF. Full variable domain (missing parts from reference TRBV5-6 and TRBJ2-2): DAGVTQSPTHLIKTRGQQVTLRCSPKSGHDTVSWYQQALGQGPQFIFQYYEEEERQRGNFPDRFSGHQFPNYSSELNVNALLLGDSALYLCASTVTGELFFGEGSRLTVL.

The chain recombines TRBV5-4 with TRBJ1-5; D is unclear. V lost 4 bases to trimming and J lost 9 bases, with 14 bases between them. This CDR3 has 13 residues. Germline CDR1 and CDR2: SGHNT and YYREEE (reference sequence). The DNA for the CDR3 is TGTGCCAGCAGCATCAACCCCGGCGGGCCCCAGCATTTT. As protein: CASSINPGGPQHF. Full variable domain (missing parts from reference TRBV5-4 and TRBJ1-5): ETGVTQSPTHLIKTRGQQVTLRCSSQSGHNTVSWYQQALGQGPQFIFQYYREEENGRGNFPPRFSGLQFPNYSSELNVNALELDDSALYLCASSINPGGPQHFGDGTRLSIL.

The chain uses TRBV11-2 and TRBJ2-7; the D is unclear. Germline CDR1 SGHAT, CDR2 FQNNGV. The CDR3 loop spans 13 amino acids. The germline V and J ends were trimmed by 5 bases and 5 bases, with 13 bases remaining between them. This chain's CDR3 is CASSILVRNEQYF. The CDR3 nucleotides read TGTGCCAGCAGCATACTGGTTCGGAACGAGCAGTACTTC.

The V and J genes are TRBV14 and TRBJ2-1, with D unresolved. V was cut by 1 base and J by 7 bases, with 5 bases left in between. This CDR3 region has 12 residues. Per germline, CDR1 SGHDN and CDR2 FVKESK. DNA of the CDR3: TGTGCCAGCAGCCAAGCCGGGAATGAGCAGTTCTTC. Translating it yields CASSQAGNEQFF.

This clonotype was detected a few times. The chain uses TRBV5-4 and TRBJ2-5, with D possibly called TRBD1 or TRBD2 (5 bases each). Trimming took off 3 bases at V and 0 bases at J, with 9 bases between the two ends. The germline V gene encodes CDR1 SGHNT and CDR2 YYREEE (reference sequence). The CDR3 covers 14 residues. The CDR3: CASSSGTHQETQYF. The CDR3 region has the DNA TGTGCCAGCAGCTCCGGGACGCACCAAGAGACCCAGTACTTC.

This clonotype was seen more than once but under ten times. The J gene is TRBJ2-7, the V gene TRBV11-3; 10 bases are a match to TRBD1. J was trimmed by 1 base and V by 0 bases; bases with no gene match: 9. There are 18 residues in the CDR3. Per the germline V gene, CDR1 is SGHNT and CDR2 is YENEEA. The CDR3 DNA reads TGTGCCAGCAGCTTAGATCACGGACAGGGGGACCGATCCTACGAGCAGTACTTC. Its translation: CASSLDHGQGDRSYEQYF.

At least ten counts were recorded for this clonotype. This chain joins TRBV18 and TRBJ2-5, with D unclear. The V end lost 3 bases, the J end lost 1 base, and 9 bases lay between the germline ends. This CDR3 contains 14 residues. Germline V CDR1 and CDR2: KGHSH, LQKENI. CDR3 residues: CASSPKPPQETQYF. In nucleotides, the CDR3 is TGTGCCAGCTCACCGAAACCCCCCCAAGAGACCCAGTACTTC.

At least ten counts were recorded for this clonotype. This sequence joins TRBV7-9 and TRBJ2-1; D is possibly TRBD2 (6 bases). Germline V gene sequence: CDR1 SEHNR, CDR2 FQNEAQ (reference sequence). The CDR3 contains 15 residues. Trimming removed 3 bases at V and 1 base at J, with 10 bases between. As DNA, the CDR3 is TGTGCCAGCAGCTTTGGACTACATTCCTACAATGAGCAGTTCTTC. Protein product: CASSFGLHSYNEQFF.

This clonotype is termed medium-sized. The CDR3: CASSLRDLAGVKVAGELFF. The CDR3 coding sequence is TGTGCCAGCAGCCTTCGCGACTTAGCGGGAGTGAAGGTGGCCGGGGAGCTGTTTTTT. The chain couples TRBV6-5 to TRBJ2-2; 9 bases match TRBD2. The CDR3 runs 19 residues. V gave up 6 bases and J gave up 6 bases; unmatched junction bases: 20. The germline CDR1 and CDR2 sequences are MNHEY and SVGAGI.

V is TRBV7-9 and J is TRBJ2-5; D uncertain. Germline loops: CDR1 SEHNR, CDR2 FQNEAQ (reference sequence). The CDR3 is 12 residues long. V lost 1 base and J lost 3, with 3 bases in between. This chain's CDR3 is CASSLVKETQYF. CDR3 sequence (DNA): TGTGCCAGCAGCTTAGTGAAAGAGACCCAGTACTTC.

This clonotype appeared many times. The rearrangement links TRBV7-3 to TRBJ1-4; D gene ambiguous. V shed 5 bases and J shed 8 bases, with 12 bases lying between them. Germline V CDR1 and CDR2: SGHTA, FQGTGA. CDR3 length equals 13 residues. Here the CDR3 DNA reads TGTGCCAGCAGCCCCGGTGGAGGCGAAAAACTGTTTTTT. Protein sequence: CASSPGGGEKLFF.

The table lists this clonotype with many counts. This chain uses TRBV10-1 with TRBJ1-1; D might be TRBD1 (5 bases). Germline CDR1 WNHNN, CDR2 SYGVQD (reference sequence). This CDR3 comprises 13 residues. Trimming took 6 bases from V and 10 from J, leaving 18 bases between them. CDR3 nucleotide sequence: TGCGCCAGCAGCCCCGGGCAGGGTCTGGGAGCTTTCTTT. Translating it yields CASSPGQGLGAFF.

This clonotype was seen a handful of times. One end of the junction does not line up with germline, which may come from a read error. The rearrangement links TRBV6-6 to TRBJ2-5; 8 nucleotides agree with TRBD1. CDR1 is MNHNY, CDR2 SVGAGI, per germline (reference sequence). The CDR3 is 14 residues long. The CDR3 DNA reads as TGTGCCAGCAGTCCGACGGGGACAGGTACCGAAGGTGACTTC. It specifies CASSPTGTGTEGDF.